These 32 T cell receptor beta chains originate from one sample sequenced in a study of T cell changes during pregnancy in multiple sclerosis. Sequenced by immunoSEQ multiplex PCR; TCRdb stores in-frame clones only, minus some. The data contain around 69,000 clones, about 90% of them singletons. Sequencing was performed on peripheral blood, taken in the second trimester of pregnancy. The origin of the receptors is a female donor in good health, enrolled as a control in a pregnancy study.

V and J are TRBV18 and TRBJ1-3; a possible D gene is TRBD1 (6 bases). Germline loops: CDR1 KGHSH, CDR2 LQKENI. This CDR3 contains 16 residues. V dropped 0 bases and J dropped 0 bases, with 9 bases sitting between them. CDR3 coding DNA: TGTGCCAGCTCACCACCGGGACAAGCCTCTGGAAACACCATATATTTT. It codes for CASSPPGQASGNTIYF.

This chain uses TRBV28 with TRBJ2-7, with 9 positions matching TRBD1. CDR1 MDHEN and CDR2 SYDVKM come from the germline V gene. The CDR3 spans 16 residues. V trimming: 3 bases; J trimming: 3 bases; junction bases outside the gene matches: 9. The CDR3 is CASSLPGTGTYYEQYF. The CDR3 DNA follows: TGTGCCAGCAGTTTGCCCGGGACAGGGACCTACTACGAGCAGTACTTC.

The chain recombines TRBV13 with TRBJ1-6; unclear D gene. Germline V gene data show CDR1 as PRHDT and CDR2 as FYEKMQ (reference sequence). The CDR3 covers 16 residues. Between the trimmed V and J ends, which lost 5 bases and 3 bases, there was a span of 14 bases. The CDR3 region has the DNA TGTGCCAGCAGCCCCGCTGGGCGCAACTATAATTCACCCCTCCACTTT. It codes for CASSPAGRNYNSPLHF.

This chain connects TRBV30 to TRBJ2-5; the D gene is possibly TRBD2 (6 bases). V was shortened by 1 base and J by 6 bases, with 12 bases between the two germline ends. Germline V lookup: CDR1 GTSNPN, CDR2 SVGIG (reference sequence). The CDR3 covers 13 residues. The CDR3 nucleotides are TGTGCCTGGAGTGGGGGGGTCGGGCAGACCCAGTACTTC. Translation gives CAWSGGVGQTQYF.

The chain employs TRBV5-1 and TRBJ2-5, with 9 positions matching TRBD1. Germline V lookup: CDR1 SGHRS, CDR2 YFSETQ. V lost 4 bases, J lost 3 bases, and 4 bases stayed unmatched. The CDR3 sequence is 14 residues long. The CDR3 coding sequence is TGCGCCAGCAGCCGGGACAGGGTAGAAGAGACCCAGTACTTC. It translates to CASSRDRVEETQYF.

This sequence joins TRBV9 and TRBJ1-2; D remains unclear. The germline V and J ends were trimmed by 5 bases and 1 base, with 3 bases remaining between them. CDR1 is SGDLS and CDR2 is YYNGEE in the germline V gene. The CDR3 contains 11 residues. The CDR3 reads CASRSNYGYTF. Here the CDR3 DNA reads TGTGCCAGCAGGAGTAACTATGGCTACACCTTC.

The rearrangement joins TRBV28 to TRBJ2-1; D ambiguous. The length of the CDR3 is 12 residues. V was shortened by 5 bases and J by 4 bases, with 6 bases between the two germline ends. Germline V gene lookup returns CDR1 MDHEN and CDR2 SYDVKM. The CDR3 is CASSPGYNEQFF. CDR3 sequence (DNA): TGTGCCAGCAGTCCCGGGTACAATGAGCAGTTCTTC.

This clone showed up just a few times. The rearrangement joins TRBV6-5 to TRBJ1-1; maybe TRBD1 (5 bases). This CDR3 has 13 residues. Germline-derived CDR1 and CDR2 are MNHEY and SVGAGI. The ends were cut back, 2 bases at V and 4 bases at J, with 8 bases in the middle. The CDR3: CASSYPQGTEAFF. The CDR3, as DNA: TGTGCCAGCAGTTACCCCCAGGGCACTGAAGCTTTCTTT.

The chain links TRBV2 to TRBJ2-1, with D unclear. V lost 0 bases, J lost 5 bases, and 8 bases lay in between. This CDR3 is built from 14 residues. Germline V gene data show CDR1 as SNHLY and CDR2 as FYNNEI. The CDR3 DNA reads TGTGCCAGCAGTGAAGCGCTTCGGGACAATGAGCAGTTCTTC. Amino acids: CASSEALRDNEQFF.

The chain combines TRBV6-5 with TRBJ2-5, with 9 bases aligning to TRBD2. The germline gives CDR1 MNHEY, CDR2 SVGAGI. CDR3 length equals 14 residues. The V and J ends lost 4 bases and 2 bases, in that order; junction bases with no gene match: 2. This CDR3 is CASSSLAGQETQYF. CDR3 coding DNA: TGTGCCAGCAGTTCCCTAGCGGGGCAAGAGACCCAGTACTTC.

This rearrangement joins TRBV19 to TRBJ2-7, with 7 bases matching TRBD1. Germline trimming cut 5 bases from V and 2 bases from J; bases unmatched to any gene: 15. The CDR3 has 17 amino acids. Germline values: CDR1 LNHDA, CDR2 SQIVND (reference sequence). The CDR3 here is CASSPRGRVTKTYEQYF. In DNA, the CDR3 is TGTGCCAGTAGTCCAAGGGGGCGCGTGACGAAAACCTACGAGCAGTACTTC. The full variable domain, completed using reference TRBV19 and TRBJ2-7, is DGGITQSPKYLFRKEGQNVTLSCEQNLNHDAMYWYRQDPGQGLRLIYYSQIVNDFQKGDIAEGYSVSREKKESFPLTVTSAQKNPTAFYLCASSPRGRVTKTYEQYFGPGTRLTVT.

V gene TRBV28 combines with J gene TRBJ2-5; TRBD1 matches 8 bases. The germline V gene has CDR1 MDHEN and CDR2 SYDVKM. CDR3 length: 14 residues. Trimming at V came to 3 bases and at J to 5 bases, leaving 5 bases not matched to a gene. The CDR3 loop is CASSLDRVVETQYF. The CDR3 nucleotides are TGTGCCAGCAGTTTGGACAGGGTGGTGGAGACCCAGTACTTC.

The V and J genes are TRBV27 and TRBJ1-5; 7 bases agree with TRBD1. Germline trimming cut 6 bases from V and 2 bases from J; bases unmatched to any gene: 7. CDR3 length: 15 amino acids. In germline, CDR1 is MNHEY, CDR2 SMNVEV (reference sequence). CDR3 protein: CASRQGFEGNQPQHF. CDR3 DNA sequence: TGTGCCAGCAGACAGGGGTTTGAGGGCAATCAGCCCCAGCATTTT.

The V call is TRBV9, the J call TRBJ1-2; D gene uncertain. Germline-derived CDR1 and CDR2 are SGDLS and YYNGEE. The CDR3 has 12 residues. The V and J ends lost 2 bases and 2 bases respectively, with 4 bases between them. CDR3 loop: CASSVSNYGYTF. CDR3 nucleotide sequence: TGTGCCAGCAGCGTTTCGAACTATGGCTACACCTTC.

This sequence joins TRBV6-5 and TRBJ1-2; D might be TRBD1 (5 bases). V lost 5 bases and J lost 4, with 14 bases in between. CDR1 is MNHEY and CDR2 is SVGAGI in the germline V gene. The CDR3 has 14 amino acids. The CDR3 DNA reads TGTGCCAGCAGTAGGACCCAGGGTGGCTATGGCTACACCTTC. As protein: CASSRTQGGYGYTF.

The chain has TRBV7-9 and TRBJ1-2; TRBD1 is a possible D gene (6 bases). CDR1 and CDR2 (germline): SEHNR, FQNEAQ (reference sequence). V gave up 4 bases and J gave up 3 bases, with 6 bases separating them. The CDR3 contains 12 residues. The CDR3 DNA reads TGTGCCAGCAGCTCAGGGGACTATGGCTACACCTTC. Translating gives CASSSGDYGYTF.

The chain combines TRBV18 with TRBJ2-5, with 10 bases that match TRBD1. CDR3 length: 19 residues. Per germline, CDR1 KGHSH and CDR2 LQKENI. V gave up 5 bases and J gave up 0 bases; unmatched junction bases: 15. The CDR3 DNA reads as TGTGCCAGCTCATCCTCGACAGGGGGCTCACCTTCGTACCAAGAGACCCAGTACTTC. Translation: CASSSSTGGSPSYQETQYF. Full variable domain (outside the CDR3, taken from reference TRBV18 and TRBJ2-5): NAGVMQNPRHLVRRRGQEARLRCSPMKGHSHVYWYRQLPEEGLKFMVYLQKENIIDESGMPKERFSAEFPKEGPSILRIQQVVRGDSAAYFCASSSSTGGSPSYQETQYFGPGTRLLVL.

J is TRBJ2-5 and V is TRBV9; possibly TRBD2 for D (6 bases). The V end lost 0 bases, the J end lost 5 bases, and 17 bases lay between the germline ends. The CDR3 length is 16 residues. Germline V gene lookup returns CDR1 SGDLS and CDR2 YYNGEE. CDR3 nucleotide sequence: TGTGCCAGCAGCGTAGGGTTAGCGGAGTGGGGGGAGACCCAGTACTTC. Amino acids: CASSVGLAEWGETQYF.

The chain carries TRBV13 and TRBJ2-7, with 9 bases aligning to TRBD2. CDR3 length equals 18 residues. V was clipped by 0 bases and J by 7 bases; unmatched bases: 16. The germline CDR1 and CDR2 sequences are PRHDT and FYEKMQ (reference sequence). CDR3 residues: CASSLGLGGAGGSGEQYF. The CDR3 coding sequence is TGTGCCAGCAGCTTAGGCCTAGGTGGGGCGGGAGGGTCGGGGGAGCAGTACTTC.

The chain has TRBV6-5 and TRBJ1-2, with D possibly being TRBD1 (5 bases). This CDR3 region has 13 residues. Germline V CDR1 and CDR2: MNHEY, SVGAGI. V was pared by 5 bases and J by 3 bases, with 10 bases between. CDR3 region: CASSLGHHYGYTF. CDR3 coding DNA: TGTGCCAGCAGTCTAGGACACCACTATGGCTACACCTTC.

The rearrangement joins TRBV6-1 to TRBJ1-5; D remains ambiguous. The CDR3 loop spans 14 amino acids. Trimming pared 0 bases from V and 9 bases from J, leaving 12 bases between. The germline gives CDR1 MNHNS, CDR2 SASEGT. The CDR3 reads CASSEARAYRPQHF. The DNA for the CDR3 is TGTGCCAGCAGTGAAGCGAGGGCTTACAGGCCCCAGCATTTT.

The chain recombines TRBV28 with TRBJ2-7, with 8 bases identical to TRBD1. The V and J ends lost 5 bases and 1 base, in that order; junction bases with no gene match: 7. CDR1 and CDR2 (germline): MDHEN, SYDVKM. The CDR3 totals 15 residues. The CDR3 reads CASSRPGGLSYEQYF. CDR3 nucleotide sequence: TGTGCCAGCAGTCGGCCAGGGGGCCTATCCTACGAGCAGTACTTC.

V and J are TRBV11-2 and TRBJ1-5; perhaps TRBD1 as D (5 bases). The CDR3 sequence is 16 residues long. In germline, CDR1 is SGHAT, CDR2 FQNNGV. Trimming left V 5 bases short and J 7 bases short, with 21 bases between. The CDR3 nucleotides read TGTGCCAGCAGCGAAACCGAAACAGGAGCGGGACAGCCCCAGCATTTT. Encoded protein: CASSETETGAGQPQHF. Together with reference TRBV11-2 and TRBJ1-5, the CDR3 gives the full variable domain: EAGVAQSPRYKIIEKRQSVAFWCNPISGHATLYWYQQILGQGPKLLIQFQNNGVVDDSQLPKDRFSAERLKGVDSTLKIQPAKLEDSAVYLCASSETETGAGQPQHFGDGTRLSIL.

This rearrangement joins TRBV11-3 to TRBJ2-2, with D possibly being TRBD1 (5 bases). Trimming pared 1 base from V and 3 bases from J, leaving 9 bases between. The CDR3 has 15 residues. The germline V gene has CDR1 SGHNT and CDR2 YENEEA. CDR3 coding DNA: TGTGCCAGCAGCTTAGGGCAGGGTGACACCGGGGAGCTGTTTTTT. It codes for CASSLGQGDTGELFF. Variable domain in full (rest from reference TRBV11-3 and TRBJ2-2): EAGVVQSPRYKIIEKKQPVAFWCNPISGHNTLYWYLQNLGQGPELLIRYENEEAVDDSQLPKDRFSAERLKGVDSTLKIQPAELGDSAVYLCASSLGQGDTGELFFGEGSRLTVL.

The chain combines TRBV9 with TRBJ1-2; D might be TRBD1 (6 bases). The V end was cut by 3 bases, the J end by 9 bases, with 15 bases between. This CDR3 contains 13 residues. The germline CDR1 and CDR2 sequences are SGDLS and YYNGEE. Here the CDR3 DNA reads TGTGCCAGCAGCGATCGCCAGGGGTTTCGCTACACCTTC. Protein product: CASSDRQGFRYTF.

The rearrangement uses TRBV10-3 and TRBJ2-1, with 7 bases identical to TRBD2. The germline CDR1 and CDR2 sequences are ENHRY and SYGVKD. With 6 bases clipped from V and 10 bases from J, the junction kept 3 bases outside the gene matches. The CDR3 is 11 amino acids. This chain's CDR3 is CAIRNGGEQFF. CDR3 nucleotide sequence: TGTGCCATCAGAAACGGGGGGGAGCAGTTCTTC.

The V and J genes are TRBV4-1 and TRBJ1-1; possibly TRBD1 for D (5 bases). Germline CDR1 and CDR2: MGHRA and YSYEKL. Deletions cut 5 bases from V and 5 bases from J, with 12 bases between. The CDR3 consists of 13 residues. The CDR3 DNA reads TGCGCCAGCAGCTCACTCCGGGGGACTGAAGCTTTCTTT. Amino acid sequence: CASSSLRGTEAFF.

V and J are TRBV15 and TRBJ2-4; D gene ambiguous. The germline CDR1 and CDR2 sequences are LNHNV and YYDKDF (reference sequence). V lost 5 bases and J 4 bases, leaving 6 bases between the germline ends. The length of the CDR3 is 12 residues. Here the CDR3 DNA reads TGTGCCACCAGCTTCAGGAAAAACATTCAGTACTTC. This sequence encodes CATSFRKNIQYF.

CDR3 DNA: TGTGCCAGCAGTGAACAACCGGGAGGGAACACCGGGGAGCTGTTTTTT. Its protein is CASSEQPGGNTGELFF. The chain links TRBV6-1 to TRBJ2-2, with TRBD2 matching over 7 bases. This CDR3 is built from 16 residues. J was trimmed by 1 base and V by 2 bases; bases with no gene match: 4. Per germline, CDR1 MNHNS and CDR2 SASEGT.

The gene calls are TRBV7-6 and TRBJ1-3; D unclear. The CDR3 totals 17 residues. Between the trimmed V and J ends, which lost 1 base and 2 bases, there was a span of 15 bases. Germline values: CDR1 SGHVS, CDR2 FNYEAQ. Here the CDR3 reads CASSLGRGSATGNTIYF. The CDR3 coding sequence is TGTGCCAGCAGCTTAGGGCGTGGGTCAGCGACTGGAAACACCATATATTTT.

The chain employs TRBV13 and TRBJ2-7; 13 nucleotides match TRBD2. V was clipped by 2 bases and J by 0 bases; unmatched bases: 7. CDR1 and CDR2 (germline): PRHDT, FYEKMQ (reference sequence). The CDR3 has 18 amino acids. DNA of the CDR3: TGTGCCAGCAGCTTAAGTCGGTGGACTAGCGGGAGCTCCTACGAGCAGTACTTC. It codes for CASSLSRWTSGSSYEQYF.

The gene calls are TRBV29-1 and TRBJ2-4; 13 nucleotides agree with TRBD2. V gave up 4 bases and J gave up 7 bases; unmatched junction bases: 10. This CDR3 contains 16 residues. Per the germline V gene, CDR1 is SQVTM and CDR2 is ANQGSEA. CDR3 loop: CSVGGLAGAGGNIQYF. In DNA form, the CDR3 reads TGCAGCGTTGGTGGACTAGCGGGAGCCGGCGGGAACATTCAGTACTTC.